The rows below give T cell receptor beta chains drawn from one sample of a study of blood T cell repertoires in COVID-19. Measured with immunoSEQ multiplex PCR; TCRdb has only the in-frame clones, and not every one. The sample records about 400,000 clones, about 89% being singletons. The sequencing input was PBMCs or T cells enriched from blood (not recorded which). Receptors originate from a man aged 35-49 years in a cohort exposed to, infected with or recovered from COVID-19 (not recorded which). Each CDR3 is given with its conserved first and last residue. The D gene is left open where the match is weak. Where a row states a size, it is once, few, many or the class of an expanded clone; other rows omit it.

TRBD2 | TRBJ2-1 | TRBV9 | - | TGTGCCAGCAGCAAATCCTTTAGCGGGAGCAACAATGAGCAGTTCTTC | CASSKSFSGSNNEQFF
- | TRBJ2-1 | TRBV2 | - | TGTGCCAGCAGTGAAGCCTACTCCTACAATGAGCAGTTCTTC | CASSEAYSYNEQFF
TRBD2 | TRBJ2-7 | TRBV10-3 | - | TGTGCCATCAGGCTAGCGGGTTCCTACGAGCAGTACTTC | CAIRLAGSYEQYF
TRBD1 | TRBJ2-2 | TRBV30 | - | TGTGCCTGGACCCGCGGGACAGGGATCACCGGGGAGCTGTTTTTT | CAWTRGTGITGELFF
TRBD2 | TRBJ2-7 | TRBV2 | few | TGTGCCAGCATGTTGGGGGGACTAGCGGGAGGCGAGCAGTACTTC | CASMLGGLAGGEQYF
- | TRBJ1-5 | TRBV19 | - | TGTGCCAGTACCCACGAGGGGAGGCATCGGCGACAGCCCCAGCATTTT | CASTHEGRHRRQPQHF
- | TRBJ1-1 | TRBV4-1 | - | TGCGCCAGCAGCCAAGGGAACAGGGTTTACACTGAAGCTTTCTTT | CASSQGNRVYTEAFF
- | TRBJ1-5 | TRBV5-1 | - | TGCGCCAGCTCCTTCCTCTCGGGTAGCAATCAGCCCCAGCATTTT | CASSFLSGSNQPQHF
TRBD2 | TRBJ2-5 | TRBV3-1/TRBV3-2 | - | TGTGCCAGCAGCCAAAGACTAGCGGGAGGTCGAACCGAAGAGACCCAGTACTTC | CASSQRLAGGRTEETQYF
- | TRBJ2-1 | TRBV28 | few | TGTGCCAGCAGTGAAACAGGGAACCTCAATGAGTGGCAGTTCTTC | CASSETGNLNEWQFF
TRBD2 | TRBJ2-1 | TRBV11-2 | - | TGTGCCAGCGCTAGCGGAATGAATGAGCAGTTCTTC | CASASGMNEQFF
- | TRBJ1-1 | TRBV7-3 | - | TGTGCCAGCAGCTTAAGACCCGCAGGGTTGGGGAACACTGAAGCTTTCTTT | CASSLRPAGLGNTEAFF
- | TRBJ2-7 | TRBV27 | - | TGTGCCAGCAGTTTCAGGCAGGGGAGTAGTATGGTCTACGAGCAGTACTTC | CASSFRQGSSMVYEQYF
- | TRBJ2-3 | TRBV7-9 | - | TGTGCCAGCAGCTTAGTCTCCTACTCACGGACAGATACGCAGTATTTT | CASSLVSYSRTDTQYF
TRBD2 | TRBJ2-1 | TRBV3-1/TRBV3-2 | - | TGTGCCAGCAGCCAAGACGTCCGAGCGGGAGGGCCTTATGAGCAGTTCTTC | CASSQDVRAGGPYEQFF
TRBD2 | TRBJ2-3 | TRBV28 | - | TGTGCCAGCAGTTTTAGCGGGAGTAGCTCAGATACGCAGTATTTT | CASSFSGSSSDTQYF
- | TRBJ1-1 | TRBV10-3 | once | TGTGCCATCAGTGAGTCCAGAGGGGGTTCGGGCACTGAAGCTTTCTTT | CAISESRGGSGTEAFF
TRBD2 | TRBJ2-1 | TRBV10-3 | - | TGTGCCATCAGTGAGAGGGGCGGGGGCTCCTACAATGAGCAGTTCTTC | CAISERGGGSYNEQFF
- | TRBJ1-2 | TRBV6-1 | - | TGTGCCAGCAGTGAAGCTCGGGGGATAGGGTATGGCTACACCTTC | CASSEARGIGYGYTF
- | TRBJ2-7 | TRBV5-4 | once | TGTGCCAGCAGCTTGGCGGGAACGGGCTCCTACGAGCAGTACTTC | CASSLAGTGSYEQYF
TRBD2 | TRBJ2-7 | TRBV19 | once | TGTGCTAGTAGCTGGGCTAGCGGGAGCTCCTACGAGCAGTACTTC | CASSWASGSSYEQYF
- | TRBJ1-5 | TRBV28 | few | TGTGCCAGCAGGGCGGGGCTTCTCAATCAGCCCCAGCATTTT | CASRAGLLNQPQHF
- | TRBJ2-1 | TRBV18 | - | TGTGCCAGCTCACCCCCCCGACTAGTTAATGAGCAGTTCTTC | CASSPPRLVNEQFF
TRBD2 | TRBJ2-3 | TRBV15 | - | TGTGCCACCAGCAGAGACGGGAGGGCCACAGATACGCAGTATTTT | CATSRDGRATDTQYF
- | TRBJ1-3 | TRBV30 | - | TGTGCCTGGACGGGGGGAAACACCATATATTTT | CAWTGGNTIYF
TRBD2 | TRBJ2-7 | TRBV6-5 | - | TGTGCCAGCAGTTACTCCGGGACTACAAGTTCTCGGGAGCAGTACTTC | CASSYSGTTSSREQYF
TRBD1 | TRBJ2-7 | TRBV29-1 | - | TGCAGCGGTGGACAGGCCTACGAGCAGTACTTC | CSGGQAYEQYF
- | TRBJ1-2 | TRBV30 | - | TGTGCCTGGAAGCGATTCAGGGTCCCGGGTGGCTACACCTTC | CAWKRFRVPGGYTF
- | TRBJ2-5 | TRBV7-9 | - | TGTGCCAGCAGCTTTGCAGGGGAAGAGACCCAGTACTTC | CASSFAGEETQYF